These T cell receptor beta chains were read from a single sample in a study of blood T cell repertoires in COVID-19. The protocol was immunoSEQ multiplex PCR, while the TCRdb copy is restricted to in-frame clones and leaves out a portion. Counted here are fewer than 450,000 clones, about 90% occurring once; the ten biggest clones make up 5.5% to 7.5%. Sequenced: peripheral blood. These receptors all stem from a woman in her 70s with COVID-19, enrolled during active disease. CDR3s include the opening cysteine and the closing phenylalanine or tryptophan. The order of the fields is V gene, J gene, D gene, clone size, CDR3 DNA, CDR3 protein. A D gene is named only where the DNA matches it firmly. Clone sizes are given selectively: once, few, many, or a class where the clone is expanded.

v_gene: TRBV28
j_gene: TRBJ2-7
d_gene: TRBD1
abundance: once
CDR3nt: TGTGCCAGCAGTTCCCCGGGACAGCCTTACGAGCAGTACTTC
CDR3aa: CASSSPGQPYEQYF

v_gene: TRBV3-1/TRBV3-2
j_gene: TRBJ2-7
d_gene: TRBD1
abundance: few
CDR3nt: TGTGCCAGCACCTTCGGGGACAGCCTAGAGCAGTACTTC
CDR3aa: CASTFGDSLEQYF

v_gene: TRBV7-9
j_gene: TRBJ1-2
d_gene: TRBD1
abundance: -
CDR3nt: TGTGCCAGCAGCCTAGCCGGACAGGCTAACTATGGCTACACCTTC
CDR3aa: CASSLAGQANYGYTF

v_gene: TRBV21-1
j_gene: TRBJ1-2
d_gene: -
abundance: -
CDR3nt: TGTGCCAGCAGCAAAAGGGGGACCAACTATGGCTACACCTTC
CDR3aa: CASSKRGTNYGYTF

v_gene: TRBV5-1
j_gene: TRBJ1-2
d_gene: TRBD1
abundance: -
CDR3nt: TGCGCCAGCAGCTCACAGGGGGCCGGGAACTATGGCTACACCTTC
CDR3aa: CASSSQGAGNYGYTF

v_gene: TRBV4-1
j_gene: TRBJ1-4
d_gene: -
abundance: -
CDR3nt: TGCGCCAGCAGCCAAGTCGTTGCGGTCGAAAAACTGTTTTTT
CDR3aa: CASSQVVAVEKLFF

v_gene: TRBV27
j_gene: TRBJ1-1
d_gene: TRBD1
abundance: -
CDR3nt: TGTGCCAGCAGTTTGTTGGGACAGGGGGCCGTAAACACTGAAGCTTTCTTT
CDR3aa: CASSLLGQGAVNTEAFF

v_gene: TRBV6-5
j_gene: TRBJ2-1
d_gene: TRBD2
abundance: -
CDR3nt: TGTGCCAGCAGTTGGGGCGGGGGTGATGAGCAGTTCTTC
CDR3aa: CASSWGGGDEQFF

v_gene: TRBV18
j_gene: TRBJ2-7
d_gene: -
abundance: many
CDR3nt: TGTGCCAGCTCACCACTTGGACTTAACGAGCAGTACTTC
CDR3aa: CASSPLGLNEQYF

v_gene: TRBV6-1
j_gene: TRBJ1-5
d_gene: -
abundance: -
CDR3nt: TGTGCCAGCAGTGAAATGAAAGGGGGGGAGCCCCAGCATTTT
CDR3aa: CASSEMKGGEPQHF

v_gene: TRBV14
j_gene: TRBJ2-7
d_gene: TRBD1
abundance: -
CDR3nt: TGTGCCAGCAGCTCCGGGACAGGCCCCTACGAGCAGTACTTC
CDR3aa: CASSSGTGPYEQYF

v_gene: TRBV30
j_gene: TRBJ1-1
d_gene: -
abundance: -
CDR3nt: TGTGCCTGGAGTGACGGCAGGGGGAACACTGAAGCTTTCTTT
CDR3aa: CAWSDGRGNTEAFF

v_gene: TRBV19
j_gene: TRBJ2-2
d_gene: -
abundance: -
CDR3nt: TGTGCCAGTAACGACGGACCCCGGGAGGAGCTGTTTTTT
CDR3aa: CASNDGPREELFF

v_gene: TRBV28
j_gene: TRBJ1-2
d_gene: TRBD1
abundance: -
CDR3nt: TGTGCCAGCAGTGCCCCCGACAGGGCGGATGGCTACACCTTC
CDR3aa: CASSAPDRADGYTF

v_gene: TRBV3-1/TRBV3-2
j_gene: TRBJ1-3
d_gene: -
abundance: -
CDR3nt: TGTGCCAGCAGCCAAGTAGGGGCTGGAAACACCATATATTTT
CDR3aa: CASSQVGAGNTIYF

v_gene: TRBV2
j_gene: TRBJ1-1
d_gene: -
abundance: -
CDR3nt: TGTGCCAGCGCCACAGGACCCTCTTTT
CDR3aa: CASATGPSF

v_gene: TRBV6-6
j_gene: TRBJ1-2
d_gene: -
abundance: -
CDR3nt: TGTGCCAGCAGTTACGACCGGGAGTTGAACTATGGCTACACCTTC
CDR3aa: CASSYDRELNYGYTF

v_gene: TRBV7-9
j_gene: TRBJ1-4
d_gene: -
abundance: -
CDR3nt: TGTGCCAGCAGCTTTAACAGTGAAAAACTGTTTTTT
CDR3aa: CASSFNSEKLFF

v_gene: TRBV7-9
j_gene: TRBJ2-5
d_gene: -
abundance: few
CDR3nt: TGTGCCAGCAGCCCATATGACAAGGGCGGAGGGGAGACCCAGTACTTC
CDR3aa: CASSPYDKGGGETQYF

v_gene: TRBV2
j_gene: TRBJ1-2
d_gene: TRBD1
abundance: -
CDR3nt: TGTGCCAGCAGTGAGGGGACAGGGGCGGGCTATGGCTACACCTTC
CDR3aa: CASSEGTGAGYGYTF

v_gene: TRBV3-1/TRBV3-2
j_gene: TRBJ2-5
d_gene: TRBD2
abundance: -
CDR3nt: TGTGCCAGCAGCACCCGGACTTTAGCGGGGGGTGAGACCCAGTACTTC
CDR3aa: CASSTRTLAGGETQYF

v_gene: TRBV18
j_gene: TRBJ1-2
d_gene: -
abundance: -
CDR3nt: TGTGCCAGCTCACCTGTAGGGGTCACCTCTCAATCTTATGGCTACACCTTC
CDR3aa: CASSPVGVTSQSYGYTF

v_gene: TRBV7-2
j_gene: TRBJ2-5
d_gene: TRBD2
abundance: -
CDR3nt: TGTGCCAGCAGCTTAGTAGGGACTAGCGGGTCTGAGACCCAGTACTTC
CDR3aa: CASSLVGTSGSETQYF

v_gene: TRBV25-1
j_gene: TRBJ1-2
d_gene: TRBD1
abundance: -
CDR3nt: TGTGCCAGCAGTGAATCCGGACAGGGGATTAACTATGGCTACACCTTC
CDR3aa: CASSESGQGINYGYTF